Listed here are 23 T cell receptor beta chains from one sample, sequenced in a study of blood T cells in healthy people across ages. PCR was performed a second time for roughly 7 to 12 cycles using a sample-barcoded 5' primer and a J-beta primer mix. TCRdb independently ran MiXCR on the 5' RACE reads; one entry per CDR3 protein. This table has hundreds of thousands of distinct CDR3 sequences, less than 40% appearing once. Input material: blood. Every receptor here comes from a woman older than 75 in good health.

This clonotype was picked up a small number of times. This chain joins TRBV6-2 or TRBV6-3 and TRBJ1-5, with 9 bases matching TRBD1. CDR3 length: 17 residues. V shed 6 bases and J 0 bases; nucleotides not matched to a gene: 9. Germline CDR1 reads MNHEY; CDR2 reads SVGEGT. CDR3 sequence: CASSTWTGAYSNQPQHF. In DNA, the CDR3 is TGTGCCAGCAGCACCTGGACAGGGGCATATAGCAATCAGCCCCAGCATTTT.

This clonotype was counted at least ten times. J is TRBJ2-3 and V is TRBV5-1, with 11 bases matching TRBD2. The CDR3 runs 15 residues. Per germline, CDR1 SGHRS and CDR2 YFSETQ. The V segment lost 5 bases and the J segment 3 bases; nucleotides outside the gene matches: 5. The CDR3 is CASRSLAGGTDTQYF. CDR3 nucleotide sequence: TGCGCCAGCAGATCCTTAGCGGGGGGGACAGATACGCAGTATTTT.

The count of this clonotype is one. The chain has TRBV5-1 and TRBJ2-4; 9 bases line up with TRBD1. The tail of the sequence fits TRBJ2-7 better, so the J call may be wrong. Germline-derived CDR1 and CDR2 are SGHRS and YFSETQ. The CDR3 consists of 17 residues. The CDR3 DNA sequence: TGCGCCAGCAGCTTCCGCGCACCGGGACAGGGCCTGTCCGAGCAGTACTTC. It is translated as CASSFRAPGQGLSEQYF.

As for this clonotype: This may be a read error: a much more frequent sequence differs by one nucleotide. The CDR3 sequence is CSAVRQGTNYGYTF. The CDR3 nucleotides are TGCAGTGCCGTTAGACAGGGAACGAACTATGGCTACACCTTC. This chain connects TRBV20-1 to TRBJ1-2; 7 bases fit TRBD1. CDR1 is DFQATT and CDR2 is SNEGSKA in the germline V gene (reference sequence). The CDR3 is 14 amino acids. J gave up 2 bases and V 6 bases, and 9 bases lay outside the gene matches.

V and J are TRBV4-1 and TRBJ2-7; no definite D call. Trimming took 3 bases from V and 3 from J, leaving 12 bases between them. The CDR3 extends over 14 amino acids. Germline V lookup: CDR1 MGHRA, CDR2 YSYEKL. The CDR3 is CASSHLQAGYEQYF. The CDR3 coding sequence is TGCGCCAGCAGCCACCTCCAAGCAGGCTACGAGCAGTACTTC.

The chain employs TRBV20-1 and TRBJ2-3; 10 nucleotides align to TRBD2. The junction had 5 bases not matched to a gene; V was cut back by 4 bases and J by 7 bases. The CDR3 sequence is 13 residues long. Looked up from germline, CDR1 is DFQATT and CDR2 is SNEGSKA (reference sequence). The CDR3, as DNA: TGCAGTGCTAAGTCTAGCGGGAGTTATACGCAGTATTTT. It translates to CSAKSSGSYTQYF.

The table lists this clonotype with many counts. J is TRBJ2-1 and V is TRBV20-1; 9 nucleotides match TRBD2. The V and J ends lost 3 bases and 2 bases, in that order; junction bases with no gene match: 14. The CDR3 sequence is 18 residues long. The germline V gene has CDR1 DFQATT and CDR2 SNEGSKA (reference sequence). The CDR3 sequence is CSASILGAGGSTYNEQFF. In nucleotides, the CDR3 is TGCAGTGCTAGTATTCTTGGAGCGGGGGGCTCCACCTACAATGAGCAGTTCTTC.

The V gene is TRBV6-1, the J gene TRBJ2-5, with no clear D. Germline V gene lookup returns CDR1 MNHNS and CDR2 SASEGT. The CDR3 sequence is 14 residues long. Trimming stripped 1 base from V and 1 base from J, with 7 bases between. The DNA for the CDR3 is TGTGCCAGCAGTGAAGGCCCTAGCCAAGAGACCCAGTACTTC. Translated: CASSEGPSQETQYF.

This clonotype was detected only a few times. The rearrangement links TRBV27 to TRBJ2-1; the D gene is possibly TRBD1 (5 bases). CDR1 and CDR2 (germline): MNHEY, SMNVEV (reference sequence). This CDR3 comprises 15 residues. V gave up 0 bases and J gave up 8 bases, with 14 bases separating them. CDR3 amino acids: CASSLSIVSRDEQFF. CDR3 bases: TGTGCCAGCAGTTTATCTATCGTATCCAGGGATGAGCAGTTCTTC.

This clonotype was counted many times. The rearrangement links TRBV20-1 to TRBJ2-3, with 7 bases fitting TRBD2. There are 16 residues in the CDR3. Germline CDR1 is DFQATT and CDR2 is SNEGSKA (reference sequence). V trimming: 6 bases; J trimming: 2 bases; junction bases outside the gene matches: 14. For the CDR3, the DNA is TGCAGTGCCTCATCCCAATTAGCGGGTTCCACAGATACGCAGTATTTT. Protein product: CSASSQLAGSTDTQYF.

This clonotype was found many times. The chain combines TRBV9 with TRBJ2-5, with 12 bases lining up with TRBD1. J lost 5 bases, V lost 4 bases, and 6 bases had no gene match. Germline loops: CDR1 SGDLS, CDR2 YYNGEE. This CDR3 comprises 15 residues. In DNA, the CDR3 is TGTGCCAGCAGCACCGGGACAGGGGGCGTGGAGACCCAGTACTTC. Its translation is CASSTGTGGVETQYF. Based on the CDR3 plus reference TRBV9 and TRBJ2-5, the full variable domain is DSGVTQTPKHLITATGQRVTLRCSPRSGDLSVYWYQQSLDQGLQFLIQYYNGEERAKGNILERFSAQQFPDLHSELNLSSLELGDSALYFCASSTGTGGVETQYFGPGTRLLVL.

This clonotype has at least ten counts. The chain has TRBV5-5 and TRBJ1-1, with D tentatively TRBD1 (6 bases). The ends were cut back, 2 bases at V and 6 bases at J, with 11 bases in the middle. There are 13 residues in the CDR3. Germline V CDR1 and CDR2: SGHKS, YYEKEE (reference sequence). CDR3 loop: CASSFLAGAEAFF. In DNA form, the CDR3 reads TGTGCCAGCAGCTTCCTAGCAGGGGCTGAAGCTTTCTTT.

This clonotype was detected ten times or more. Given a much more abundant clone one base away, this may be a read error. The genes are TRBV24-1 and TRBJ2-4; unclear D gene. The DNA end is a closer match to TRBJ2-7, so the J assignment may be wrong. There are 13 residues in the CDR3. CDR1 KGHDR and CDR2 SFDVKD come from the germline V gene. CDR3 region: CAASNHVSYEQYF. In DNA, the CDR3 is TGTGCCGCCTCTAATCACGTCTCCTACGAGCAGTACTTC.

This clonotype came up many times. The chain uses TRBV3-1 and TRBJ2-1; D unresolved. The germline V gene has CDR1 LGHDT and CDR2 YNNKEL (reference sequence). V gave up 0 bases and J gave up 0 bases, with 6 bases separating them. The CDR3 runs 15 residues. The CDR3 nucleotides are TGTGCCAGCAGCCAAGATTATAACTCCTACAATGAGCAGTTCTTC. It codes for CASSQDYNSYNEQFF.

This clonotype was found a few times. The chain joins TRBV5-8 to TRBJ1-1, with D perhaps TRBD1 (6 bases). V was shortened by 2 bases and J by 6 bases, with 14 bases between the two germline ends. The CDR3 extends over 14 amino acids. The germline V gene has CDR1 SGHTS and CDR2 YDEGEE. CDR3 region: CASSFGRWGPEAFF. The CDR3 DNA is TGTGCCAGCAGCTTCGGTAGGTGGGGGCCTGAAGCTTTCTTT.

This clonotype was seen more than once but under ten times. Since a much larger clone is just one base distant, this may be a read error. The CDR3 DNA follows: TGTGCCGGCAGTTTAGTGACAGGGAGCGGCTACACCTTC. Amino acids: CAGSLVTGSGYTF. The chain combines TRBV28 with TRBJ1-2, with 7 bases aligning to TRBD1. CDR3 length: 13 amino acids. Germline loops: CDR1 MDHEN, CDR2 SYDVKM.

V usage is TRBV7-2 and J usage is TRBJ2-5; D is tentatively TRBD1 or TRBD2 (5 bases each). From germline, CDR1 is SGHTA and CDR2 FQGNSA. The CDR3 has 13 residues. V lost 3 bases and J 11 bases, leaving 16 bases between the germline ends. CDR3 amino acids: CASSLGRGTEQYF. CDR3 DNA: TGTGCCAGCAGCTTGGGACGAGGGACGGAGCAGTACTTC. The entire variable domain, with the rest obtained from reference TRBV7-2 and TRBJ2-5, is as follows: GAGVSQSPSNKVTEKGKDVELRCDPISGHTALYWYRQSLGQGLEFLIYFQGNSAPDKSGLPSDRFSAERTGGSVSTLTIQRTQQEDSAVYLCASSLGRGTEQYFGPGTRLLVL.

The rearrangement links TRBV6-5 to TRBJ2-5; TRBD2 might be the D (7 bases). The CDR3 consists of 15 residues. Trimming took 5 bases from V and 2 from J, leaving 15 bases between them. CDR1 and CDR2 from the germline V gene are MNHEY and SVGAGI. In DNA, the CDR3 is TGTGCCAGCAGTCGGGGGGCGGGACCACAAGAGACCCAGTACTTC. Amino acid sequence: CASSRGAGPQETQYF.

This clonotype was observed many times. The J gene is TRBJ1-2, the V gene TRBV4-3; 10 bases fit TRBD1. The trim removed 0 bases at V and 7 bases at J, leaving 11 bases unmatched. The CDR3 sequence is 17 residues long. Germline V gene data show CDR1 as LGHNA and CDR2 as YSLEER. For the CDR3, the DNA is TGCGCCAGCAGCCAAGATTGGCCGGCCCGGGACAGGGGTGGCTACACCTTC. It translates to CASSQDWPARDRGGYTF.

This chain uses TRBV5-6 with TRBJ1-5; D not certain. V dropped 0 bases and J dropped 0 bases, with 13 bases sitting between them. The germline V gene encodes CDR1 SGHDT and CDR2 YYEEEE. The CDR3 has 17 amino acids. CDR3 protein: CASSLVPSPLSNQPQHF. CDR3 nucleotides: TGTGCCAGCAGCTTGGTGCCTTCTCCTCTTAGCAATCAGCCCCAGCATTTT. Full variable domain (missing parts from reference TRBV5-6 and TRBJ1-5): DAGVTQSPTHLIKTRGQQVTLRCSPKSGHDTVSWYQQALGQGPQFIFQYYEEEERQRGNFPDRFSGHQFPNYSSELNVNALLLGDSALYLCASSLVPSPLSNQPQHFGDGTRLSIL.

This clonotype was counted at least ten times. The rearrangement joins TRBV4-3 to TRBJ1-6; no clear D gene. Germline V gives CDR1 LGHNA, CDR2 YSLEER. The CDR3 consists of 13 residues. With 3 bases removed from V and 7 bases from J, the gap between germline ends came to 7 bases. In nucleotides, the CDR3 is TGCGCCAGCAGCCAGGTTGGGAATTCACCCCTCCACTTT. This translates into CASSQVGNSPLHF.

The chain links TRBV20-1 to TRBJ2-1; 11 nucleotides align to TRBD2. The V and J ends lost 7 bases and 3 bases, in that order; junction bases with no gene match: 2. CDR1 and CDR2 (germline): DFQATT, SNEGSKA (reference sequence). This CDR3 contains 13 residues. The CDR3 reads CSVLAGGYNEQFF. The CDR3 region has the DNA TGCAGTGTCCTAGCGGGGGGCTACAATGAGCAGTTCTTC.

This clonotype was seen a handful of times. This chain joins TRBV6-2 or TRBV6-3 and TRBJ1-1, with 7 positions matching TRBD1. V shed 7 bases and J 4 bases; nucleotides not matched to a gene: 12. Per germline, CDR1 MNHEY and CDR2 SVGEGT. This CDR3 spans 15 amino acids. The chain's CDR3 is CASNKATGEGTEAFF. In nucleotides, the CDR3 is TGTGCCAGCAATAAGGCTACAGGGGAGGGCACTGAAGCTTTCTTT.